This T cell receptor (beta chain) comes out of a study of OX40 agonist ivuxolimab in advanced cancers. Overall study results and limits: Several nonresponders also turned out to have low normalized T-cell clonal expansion. CD8+ T cells showed, on average, more clonal expansion than CD4+ cells. With doses of 0.1 to 3.0 mg/kg, CD4+ and CD8+ blood T cells had undergone clonal expansion by week 6.

Trimming took 1 base from V and 4 from J, leaving 26 bases between them. Per germline, CDR1 SGHRS and CDR2 YFSETQ. There are 19 residues in the CDR3. This clone appeared a single time. Antigen unknown. Profiling relied on immunoSEQ multiplex PCR, and the TCRdb table lists in-frame clones only, not all of them. This sample carries tens of thousands of clones, 88% of them seen once, and the ten largest clones take more than 0.75%. The starting material was CD4+ or CD8+ T cells sorted from blood, obtained in a trial of the OX40 agonist ivuxolimab. The clonotype comes from an adult with an advanced solid tumor such as melanoma, head and neck, liver or kidney cancer. The chain uses TRBV5-1 and TRBJ1-2; D not resolved. The CDR3 nucleotides are TGCGCCAGCAGCTTGAATCTGGGGTCAGTTTCTTTCCCCGGCTATGGCTACACCTTC. Its protein is CASSLNLGSVSFPGYGYTF.